A selection of T cell receptor beta chains follows, all from one sample in a study of CD8+ T cells in alopecia areata. Clones were read by immunoSEQ multiplex PCR, and TCRdb kept only the in-frame ones, dropping some. In the table there are about 120,000 clones, about 50% of which are singletons. Here the sequenced sample was CD4+ T cells sorted from blood, taken at week 4, from a patient treated with tofacitinib. Receptors were obtained from a human donor with alopecia areata. The CDR3 runs from the conserved cysteine through the conserved F or W. D genes are given only for firm matches. Part of the rows lack a size; the others show once, few, many or a class for expanded clones.

D: -; V: TRBV9; size: -; J: TRBJ2-1; CDR3: CASSLTGSYNEQFF; DNA: TGTGCCAGCAGTCTCACCGGCTCCTACAATGAGCAGTTCTTC
D: -; V: TRBV20-1; size: -; J: TRBJ2-5; CDR3: CSARVQETQYF; DNA: TGCAGTGCTAGGGTACAAGAGACCCAGTACTTC
D: TRBD1; V: TRBV7-3; size: -; J: TRBJ2-6; CDR3: CASSSTGTGANVLTF; DNA: TGTGCCAGCAGCTCGACAGGGACCGGGGCCAACGTCCTGACTTTC
D: -; V: TRBV28; size: -; J: TRBJ1-1; CDR3: CASSSGGMNTEAFF; DNA: TGTGCCAGCAGTTCAGGAGGGATGAACACTGAAGCTTTCTTT
D: -; V: TRBV15; size: -; J: TRBJ2-7; CDR3: CATSTGGSYEQYF; DNA: TGTGCCACCAGCACCGGAGGGTCGTACGAGCAGTACTTC
D: -; V: TRBV2; size: -; J: TRBJ1-2; CDR3: CASSASYGYTF; DNA: TGTGCCAGCAGTGCGAGCTATGGCTACACCTTC
D: -; V: TRBV4-1; size: few; J: TRBJ2-1; CDR3: CASSPGLSYNEQFF; DNA: TGCGCCAGCAGCCCGGGACTCTCCTACAATGAGCAGTTCTTC
D: -; V: TRBV29-1; size: -; J: TRBJ2-7; CDR3: CSGKDGEYEQYF; DNA: TGCAGCGGCAAGGACGGGGAATACGAGCAGTACTTC
D: -; V: TRBV2; size: -; J: TRBJ2-7; CDR3: CASGEVKQYF; DNA: TGTGCCAGCGGGGAGGTAAAGCAGTACTTC
D: TRBD1; V: TRBV7-2; size: -; J: TRBJ1-5; CDR3: CASSLRQGNQPQHF; DNA: TGTGCCAGCAGCTTAAGACAGGGGAATCAGCCCCAGCATTTT
D: TRBD2; V: TRBV29-1; size: -; J: TRBJ2-7; CDR3: CSVGAGEIYEQYF; DNA: TGCAGCGTGGGAGCGGGAGAGATCTACGAGCAGTACTTC
D: -; V: TRBV2; size: few; J: TRBJ1-2; CDR3: CASRRESFGYTF; DNA: TGTGCCAGCAGGAGGGAGAGTTTTGGCTACACCTTC
D: -; V: TRBV30; size: -; J: TRBJ1-1; CDR3: CAWSKGVTEAFF; DNA: TGTGCCTGGAGTAAGGGTGTCACTGAAGCTTTCTTT
D: TRBD2; V: TRBV30; size: once; J: TRBJ2-4; CDR3: CAWSDSGRGDIQYF; DNA: TGTGCCTGGAGCGATAGCGGGAGAGGGGACATTCAGTACTTC
D: TRBD2; V: TRBV4-1; size: -; J: TRBJ2-1; CDR3: CASSQGAGAPYNEQFF; DNA: TGCGCCAGCAGCCAAGGGGCGGGAGCCCCTTACAATGAGCAGTTCTTC
D: -; V: TRBV7-3; size: -; J: TRBJ1-5; CDR3: CASSLQGGSNQPQHF; DNA: TGTGCCAGCAGCTTACAGGGAGGAAGCAATCAGCCCCAGCATTTT
D: -; V: TRBV9; size: -; J: TRBJ1-2; CDR3: CASSVGDNYGYTF; DNA: TGTGCCAGCAGCGTAGGAGACAACTATGGCTACACCTTC
D: TRBD1; V: TRBV5-1; size: -; J: TRBJ1-5; CDR3: CASSLGQGSQPQHF; DNA: TGCGCCAGCAGCTTGGGACAGGGGAGTCAGCCCCAGCATTTT
D: -; V: TRBV7-2; size: few; J: TRBJ2-1; CDR3: CASSLRFGAGTGIYNEQFF; DNA: -
D: -; V: TRBV29-1; size: few; J: TRBJ2-5; CDR3: CSVFPLPRGFQETQYF; DNA: TGCAGCGTCTTCCCATTACCTCGGGGATTTCAAGAGACCCAGTACTTC
D: -; V: TRBV5-1; size: -; J: TRBJ1-2; CDR3: CASSPEDLIGGYTF; DNA: TGCGCCAGCAGCCCAGAGGACCTTATTGGTGGCTACACCTTC
D: -; V: TRBV25-1; size: -; J: TRBJ2-3; CDR3: CASRDWSTDTQYF; DNA: TGTGCCAGCAGGGACTGGAGCACAGATACGCAGTATTTT
D: -; V: TRBV28; size: -; J: TRBJ2-7; CDR3: CASRGQDFQSYEQYF; DNA: TGTGCCAGCAGGGGTCAAGACTTTCAATCCTACGAGCAGTACTTC
D: TRBD1; V: TRBV6-1; size: -; J: TRBJ2-5; CDR3: CASRIRDRGETQYF; DNA: TGTGCCAGCAGAATCCGGGACAGGGGTGAGACCCAGTACTTC
D: TRBD1; V: TRBV2; size: -; J: TRBJ1-2; CDR3: CASSDAGQGSGNYGYTF; DNA: TGTGCCAGCAGTGATGCGGGACAGGGGTCTGGAAACTATGGCTACACCTTC
D: -; V: TRBV30; size: once; J: TRBJ2-7; CDR3: CAWVKGSYEQYF; DNA: TGTGCCTGGGTTAAGGGGTCCTACGAGCAGTACTTC
D: TRBD1; V: TRBV4-1; size: -; J: TRBJ1-5; CDR3: CASSPGTGDSNQPQHF; DNA: TGCGCCAGCAGCCCAGGGACAGGGGATAGCAATCAGCCCCAGCATTTT
D: -; V: TRBV27; size: -; J: TRBJ1-5; CDR3: CASSPYRGQGNQPQHF; DNA: TGTGCCAGCAGTCCTTATCGTGGGCAGGGGAATCAGCCCCAGCATTTT
D: TRBD2; V: TRBV30; size: -; J: TRBJ2-1; CDR3: CASSSGAGGGEQFF; DNA: TGTGCCTCCTCCTCCGGAGCGGGAGGGGGTGAGCAGTTCTTC
D: -; V: TRBV30; size: -; J: TRBJ1-1; CDR3: CAWSVLSDTEAFF; DNA: TGTGCCTGGAGTGTCCTCTCCGACACTGAAGCTTTCTTT
D: -; V: TRBV29-1; size: -; J: TRBJ1-5; CDR3: CSAVYSNQPQHF; DNA: TGCAGCGCGGTTTATAGCAATCAGCCCCAGCATTTT
D: -; V: TRBV11-2; size: -; J: TRBJ1-2; CDR3: CASRPQGNYGYTF; DNA: TGTGCCAGCAGACCTCAGGGAAACTATGGCTACACCTTC
D: -; V: TRBV7-9; size: many; J: TRBJ1-2; CDR3: CASSLTRGARGDYGYTF; DNA: TGTGCCAGCAGCCTTACCCGCGGAGCTCGTGGGGATTATGGCTACACCTTC
D: -; V: TRBV2; size: -; J: TRBJ1-6; CDR3: CASSLTVRNSPLHF; DNA: TGTGCCAGCAGTCTAACAGTGAGGAATTCACCCCTCCACTTT
D: -; V: TRBV9; size: -; J: TRBJ1-2; CDR3: CASSVDKGWGDGYTF; DNA: TGTGCCAGCAGCGTAGATAAGGGCTGGGGAGATGGCTACACCTTC
D: -; V: TRBV4-2; size: -; J: TRBJ2-7; CDR3: CASSQEVRGYEQYF; DNA: TGTGCCAGCAGCCAAGAAGTACGAGGCTACGAGCAGTACTTC
D: -; V: TRBV4-1; size: -; J: TRBJ2-5; CDR3: CASSQTGVPTQYF; DNA: TGCGCCAGCAGCCAAACGGGAGTGCCGACCCAGTACTTC
D: -; V: TRBV7-3; size: few; J: TRBJ1-2; CDR3: CASSIQGLANYGYTF; DNA: TGTGCCAGCAGCATACAGGGCCTAGCTAACTATGGCTACACCTTC
D: TRBD1; V: TRBV6-5; size: -; J: TRBJ2-5; CDR3: CASRVQGLGETQYF; DNA: TGTGCCAGCAGAGTACAGGGGCTGGGGGAGACCCAGTACTTC
D: TRBD1; V: TRBV2; size: few; J: TRBJ2-6; CDR3: CASSAGTGANGANVLTF; DNA: TGTGCCAGCAGTGCCGGGACAGGGGCCAATGGGGCCAACGTCCTGACTTTC
D: TRBD2; V: TRBV6-5; size: -; J: TRBJ2-3; CDR3: CASSPGTSGRNTQYF; DNA: TGTGCCAGCAGCCCCGGGACTAGCGGGAGAAATACGCAGTATTTT
D: -; V: TRBV29-1; size: -; J: TRBJ2-4; CDR3: CSVEKAGSSNIQYF; DNA: TGCAGCGTTGAAAAGGCAGGTTCTTCAAACATTCAGTACTTC
D: -; V: TRBV11-2; size: -; J: TRBJ2-1; CDR3: CASSFGQGSYNEQFF; DNA: TGTGCCAGCAGCTTCGGGCAGGGATCCTACAATGAGCAGTTCTTC
D: -; V: TRBV6-5; size: -; J: TRBJ2-7; CDR3: CASSYRGMGYYEQYF; DNA: TGTGCCAGCAGTTACAGGGGAATGGGTTACTACGAGCAGTACTTC
D: TRBD1; V: TRBV6-5; size: -; J: TRBJ1-1; CDR3: CATRTADREAFF; DNA: TGTGCCACCCGGACTGCGGACAGGGAGGCTTTCTTT
D: -; V: TRBV30; size: -; J: TRBJ1-5; CDR3: CAWSVPRRAGDQPQHF; DNA: TGTGCCTGGAGTGTACCCCGGCGTGCAGGGGATCAGCCCCAGCATTTT
D: -; V: TRBV2; size: -; J: TRBJ1-1; CDR3: CARGGKAFF; DNA: TGTGCCAGGGGGGGTAAGGCTTTCTTT
D: -; V: TRBV30; size: -; J: TRBJ1-1; CDR3: CAWSQGGLTEAFF; DNA: TGTGCCTGGAGTCAAGGGGGTTTAACTGAAGCTTTCTTT
D: -; V: TRBV6-1; size: -; J: TRBJ1-3; CDR3: CASSEVRIDTIYF; DNA: TGTGCCAGCAGTGAAGTCCGGATAGACACCATATATTTT
D: -; V: TRBV30; size: -; J: TRBJ1-2; CDR3: CAWSTVNYGYTF; DNA: TGTGCCTGGAGTACCGTAAACTATGGCTACACCTTC
D: TRBD2; V: TRBV7-9; size: few; J: TRBJ2-5; CDR3: CASSLSAGGPTETQYF; DNA: TGTGCCAGCAGCTTATCAGCGGGAGGCCCCACAGAGACCCAGTACTTC
D: -; V: TRBV25-1; size: -; J: TRBJ2-7; CDR3: CASAKGGTYEQYF; DNA: TGTGCCAGCGCCAAGGGGGGCACCTACGAGCAGTACTTC
D: -; V: TRBV6-6; size: -; J: TRBJ2-3; CDR3: CASSLVAAGMADTQYF; DNA: TGTGCCAGCAGTTTGGTGGCAGCTGGGATGGCAGATACGCAGTATTTT
D: TRBD2; V: TRBV7-2; size: -; J: TRBJ2-3; CDR3: CASSISGTADTQYF; DNA: TGTGCCAGCAGCATTAGCGGGACCGCAGATACGCAGTATTTT